The 13 T cell receptor beta chains given below trace back to one sample, sequenced in a study of T cells in Graves' hyperthyroidism and ophthalmopathy. Amplified TCR beta CDR3 regions came from RNA transcripts. During a first-round RT-PCR of the TCR CDR3, the HTBI primer set was used. A single record per CDR3 protein comes from TCRdb applying MiXCR to the multiplex PCR reads. This sample has more than 350,000 distinct CDR3 sequences; more than 12% occur once, and the top ten carry about 20%. Specimen: blood. These receptors all stem from a woman in her twenties or thirties with Graves' ophthalmopathy.

This chain connects TRBV12-3 or TRBV12-4 to TRBJ2-7; 13 bases are shared with TRBD2. The ends lost 6 bases at V and 2 bases at J; junction bases unmatched: 4. The CDR3 spans 15 residues. CDR3 sequence (DNA): TGTGCCAGCAGCCCGGGGACTAGCGGGGCCTACGAGCAGTACTTC. Protein: CASSPGTSGAYEQYF.

This clonotype has ten or more counts. The chain employs TRBV7-9 and TRBJ2-1, with 9 bases aligning to TRBD2. With V trimmed by 5 bases and J by 4 bases, 12 bases remained unmatched. Germline assignment: CDR1 SEHNR and CDR2 FQNEAQ (reference sequence). The CDR3 length is 17 residues. The CDR3 loop reads CASSPGGAGGKYNEQFF. The CDR3 region has the DNA TGTGCCAGCAGCCCGGGGGGCGCGGGGGGGAAGTACAATGAGCAGTTCTTC. The full variable domain, with the rest looked up from reference TRBV7-9 and TRBJ2-1, is DTGVSQNPRHKITKRGQNVTFRCDPISEHNRLYWYRQTLGQGPEFLTYFQNEAQLEKSRLLSDRFSAERPKGSFSTLEIQRTEQGDSAMYLCASSPGGAGGKYNEQFFGPGTRLTVL.

This clonotype was counted between two and nine times. V is TRBV24-1 and J is TRBJ2-2, with 15 nucleotides matching TRBD2. Looked up from germline, CDR1 is KGHDR and CDR2 is SFDVKD. This CDR3 comprises 18 residues. V trimming: 5 bases; J trimming: 0 bases; junction bases outside the gene matches: 3. Here the CDR3 reads CATSAGTSGGSNTGELFF. For the CDR3, the DNA is TGTGCCACCAGTGCCGGGACTAGCGGGGGGTCGAACACCGGGGAGCTGTTTTTT.

At least ten counts were recorded for this clonotype. The chain carries TRBV2 and TRBJ1-2; TRBD1 agrees at 9 bases. CDR3 size: 15 residues. Germline CDR1 SNHLY, CDR2 FYNNEI. Trimming removed 8 bases from V and 4 bases from J; junction bases left unmatched: 11. The CDR3 spells CASAQGQGLVYGYTF. CDR3 in DNA: TGTGCCAGCGCACAGGGACAGGGTTTGGTCTATGGCTACACCTTC. Together with reference TRBV2 and TRBJ1-2, the CDR3 gives the full variable domain: EPEVTQTPSHQVTQMGQEVILRCVPISNHLYFYWYRQILGQKVEFLVSFYNNEISEKSEIFDDQFSVERPDGSNFTLKIRSTKLEDSAMYFCASAQGQGLVYGYTFGSGTRLTVV.

This clonotype appeared many times. This chain links TRBV7-9 with TRBJ1-1; perhaps TRBD1 as D (5 bases). This CDR3 has 16 residues. Germline lookup yields CDR1 SEHNR and CDR2 FQNEAQ (reference sequence). Trimming removed 2 bases from V and 1 base from J, with 14 bases in between. The CDR3: CASSLSYGGKNTEAFF. The CDR3 nucleotides read TGTGCCAGCAGCTTATCGTACGGGGGGAAGAACACTGAAGCTTTCTTT.

This clonotype was recorded many times. The chain is built from TRBV20-1 and TRBJ1-1; D is undetermined. V lost 0 bases to trimming and J lost 0 bases, with 8 bases between them. The CDR3 totals 14 residues. The germline CDR1 and CDR2 sequences are DFQATT and SNEGSKA (reference sequence). The CDR3 sequence: CSARDSRLNTEAFF. CDR3 bases: TGCAGTGCTAGAGATAGCAGGCTGAACACTGAAGCTTTCTTT.

This clonotype has ten or more counts. The rearrangement uses TRBV5-1 and TRBJ1-2; D remains unclear. CDR1 SGHRS and CDR2 YFSETQ come from the germline V gene. V lost 2 bases and J 2 bases, leaving 7 bases between the germline ends. The CDR3 covers 13 residues. The CDR3 region has the DNA TGCGCCAGCAGCTTTGAGGTAAACTATGGCTACACCTTC. It codes for CASSFEVNYGYTF.

This clonotype showed up many times. The CDR3 DNA is TGTGCCTGGAGTGTACCCAGGGGGCCCTATGGCTACACCTTC. Translating gives CAWSVPRGPYGYTF. The chain has TRBV30 and TRBJ1-2; 8 bases map to TRBD1. Germline lookup yields CDR1 GTSNPN and CDR2 SVGIG (reference sequence). The CDR3 loop spans 14 amino acids. J was trimmed by 4 bases and V by 0 bases; bases with no gene match: 4.

In its sample, this clonotype was seen many times. The V call is TRBV6-5, the J call TRBJ2-5; TRBD2 matches 9 bases. Germline V gives CDR1 MNHEY, CDR2 SVGAGI. There are 16 residues in the CDR3. V shed 2 bases, J shed 0 bases, and the junction held 4 bases outside the gene matches. The CDR3 loop reads CASSYLTSGHQETQYF. CDR3 DNA: TGTGCCAGCAGTTACCTGACTAGCGGTCACCAAGAGACCCAGTACTTC.

V gene TRBV7-9 combines with J gene TRBJ2-3; 8 bases map to TRBD1. Unmatched junction bases numbered 13, after V lost 5 bases and J lost 6 bases. CDR1 and CDR2 from the germline V gene are SEHNR and FQNEAQ (reference sequence). The CDR3 runs 16 residues. The CDR3 nucleotides read TGTGCCAGCAGCGCCCGGGGGCAGGGGGCGAGGGATACGCAGTATTTT. Residues: CASSARGQGARDTQYF. The entire variable domain, with the rest obtained from reference TRBV7-9 and TRBJ2-3, is as follows: DTGVSQNPRHKITKRGQNVTFRCDPISEHNRLYWYRQTLGQGPEFLTYFQNEAQLEKSRLLSDRFSAERPKGSFSTLEIQRTEQGDSAMYLCASSARGQGARDTQYFGPGTRLTVL.

This sequence joins TRBV14 and TRBJ1-1; weak D call: TRBD1 (6 bases). V gave up 3 bases and J gave up 4 bases, with 12 bases separating them. CDR1 SGHDN and CDR2 FVKESK come from the germline V gene. CDR3 length: 14 amino acids. In nucleotides, the CDR3 is TGTGCCAGCAGCCATCAGGGGCGACCCACTGAAGCTTTCTTT. Translating it yields CASSHQGRPTEAFF.

The V and J genes are TRBV19 and TRBJ2-7; 7 nucleotides agree with TRBD1. V lost 2 bases to trimming and J lost 3 bases; unmatched junction nucleotides: 7. Germline CDR1 and CDR2: LNHDA and SQIVND (reference sequence). The CDR3 loop spans 15 amino acids. The CDR3 nucleotides read TGTGCCAGTAGTATAAAAGCGTGGGACAGCTACGAGCAGTACTTC. Its translation is CASSIKAWDSYEQYF. The full variable domain, with the rest looked up from reference TRBV19 and TRBJ2-7, is DGGITQSPKYLFRKEGQNVTLSCEQNLNHDAMYWYRQDPGQGLRLIYYSQIVNDFQKGDIAEGYSVSREKKESFPLTVTSAQKNPTAFYLCASSIKAWDSYEQYFGPGTRLTVT.

The V call is TRBV10-1, the J call TRBJ2-3, with a weak D call TRBD2 (5 bases). Trimming cost V 5 bases and J 2 bases, with 14 bases left between them. The CDR3 contains 15 residues. Per the germline V gene, CDR1 is WNHNN and CDR2 is SYGVQD (reference sequence). The CDR3 here is CASSSRPGFTDTQYF. DNA of the CDR3: TGCGCCAGCAGTAGTCGCCCGGGATTCACAGATACGCAGTATTTT.